A selection of T cell receptor beta chains follows, all from one sample in a study of T cells in Graves' hyperthyroidism and ophthalmopathy. TCRdb fed the multiplex PCR reads into MiXCR, producing one record per CDR3 protein. The table lists approximately 150,000 distinct CDR3 sequences, 9.4% of them singletons. Input material: blood. Receptors were obtained from a woman aged 18-29 years with Graves' hyperthyroidism that later progressed to Graves' ophthalmopathy. The conserved cysteine and the conserved F or W are not part of the CDR3 here. Each record gives: D gene, J gene, V gene, CDR3 protein. D genes are given only for firm matches.

d_call: -
j_call: TRBJ2-7
v_call: TRBV28
cdr3_aa: ASSSFGNLRYEQY

d_call: TRBD1
j_call: TRBJ1-2
v_call: TRBV2
cdr3_aa: ASSWANTGTGTIYYGYT

d_call: TRBD1
j_call: TRBJ1-3
v_call: TRBV6-1
cdr3_aa: ASSSQGNTIY

d_call: -
j_call: TRBJ2-7
v_call: TRBV4-1
cdr3_aa: ASSQVGRRTYEQY

d_call: TRBD2
j_call: TRBJ2-1
v_call: TRBV25-1
cdr3_aa: ASSEHSGRAYNEQF

d_call: TRBD1
j_call: TRBJ2-5
v_call: TRBV27
cdr3_aa: ASSLVPGQGLETQY

d_call: -
j_call: TRBJ2-1
v_call: TRBV19
cdr3_aa: ASGALQGFSYNEQF

d_call: -
j_call: TRBJ1-2
v_call: TRBV6-1
cdr3_aa: ASSEVGGFSYGYT

d_call: -
j_call: TRBJ2-1
v_call: TRBV20-1
cdr3_aa: SARGYRYNEQF

d_call: TRBD1
j_call: TRBJ2-5
v_call: TRBV20-1
cdr3_aa: SARGVGQGPYLKTQY

d_call: TRBD1
j_call: TRBJ2-1
v_call: TRBV2
cdr3_aa: ASSVWTGADNEQF

d_call: -
j_call: TRBJ2-7
v_call: TRBV28
cdr3_aa: ASSFGPESSYEQY

d_call: -
j_call: TRBJ2-7
v_call: TRBV20-1
cdr3_aa: SARAGYEQY

d_call: -
j_call: TRBJ2-5
v_call: TRBV12-3/TRBV12-4
cdr3_aa: ASSLQMVDQETQY

d_call: TRBD1
j_call: TRBJ1-2
v_call: TRBV30
cdr3_aa: AWTTRGQGVGYT

d_call: -
j_call: TRBJ1-5
v_call: TRBV28
cdr3_aa: ASSLQGLGNQPQH

d_call: -
j_call: TRBJ1-1
v_call: TRBV15
cdr3_aa: ATSRDRGDEAF

d_call: -
j_call: TRBJ2-3
v_call: TRBV19
cdr3_aa: ASSPSRGDTDTQY